Included here is one T cell receptor beta chain sequence, with context. This sample stems from a study of blood T cell repertoires in COVID-19. Study-wide context: Samples of COVID-19 (acute and convalescent) were obtained from the United States, Italy and Spain. T cells, B-cell-depleted T cells, or PBMCs supplied cDNA or gDNA.

In the 2 weeks before study entry, exposed participants met a COVID-19 case, which was PCR-confirmed or clinician-diagnosed. Per the original data handling: It was from reference gene primer amplification that nucleated cell counts were estimated. Data came from immunoSEQ multiplex PCR; TCRdb stores just in-frame clones and leaves some out. The V and J calls and clone size are taken from that table; D and trimming were inferred from the DNA. The sample records roughly 250,000 clones, approximately 83% being singletons. The receptor was isolated from a woman between 40 and 55 years old who had been exposed to COVID-19. Sequenced: PBMCs or T cells enriched from blood (not recorded which).

CDR3 amino acids: CSVRSWGAFFDEQFF. CDR3 DNA sequence: TGCAGCGTGCGGTCGTGGGGAGCCTTTTTCGATGAGCAGTTCTTC. This chain joins TRBV29-1 and TRBJ2-1; D is perhaps TRBD2 (5 bases). The CDR3 has 15 amino acids. Per the germline V gene, CDR1 is SQVTM and CDR2 is ANQGSEA. Trimming took off 6 bases at V and 8 bases at J, with 23 bases between the two ends.